Included here is one T cell receptor beta chain sequence, with context. The antigen is undetermined. V was clipped by 4 bases and J by 5 bases, with 13 bases between them. In germline, CDR1 is SGHRS, CDR2 YFSETQ. This CDR3 is 14 amino acids long. This sample stems from a study of CD8+ T cells in alopecia areata. At the level of the study: Treated patients were scored for severity by percent of scalp affected.

The study's findings and limits: Researchers say the link of baseline CD8+ expansion to response remains uncertain, with one nonresponder.

Extracted RNA was reverse transcribed into cDNA, the sequencing template. Data came from immunoSEQ multiplex PCR; TCRdb stores just in-frame clones and leaves some out. The sample has about 280,000 clones, about 62% seen once. Treatment indicated: oral pan-JAK inhibitor, 5-10 mg twice daily. Peripheral blood samples and lesional scalp punch biopsies were obtained from alopecia areata patients. PBMC-derived CD4+ and CD8+ T cells were sorted. The specimen comprised CD4+ T cells sorted from blood, sampled at week 24, from a patient treated with tofacitinib. The chain links TRBV5-1 to TRBJ2-1, with D possibly matching TRBD1 (6 bases). The receptor's source is a human donor with alopecia areata. The CDR3 DNA follows: TGCGCCAGCAGCACAGGGTTCTTGGACAATGAGCAGTTCTTC. Protein sequence: CASSTGFLDNEQFF.